This T cell receptor beta chain was found in a study of cytomegalovirus exposure and HLA in healthy donors. Study background: An earlier analysis identified some 110 million unique TCR beta sequences in about 179 million T cells. Membership in the Caucasian-associated ancestry cluster was found for 81% of fewer than 450 genotyped donors.

60 Vbeta and 13 Jbeta primers were used in PCR. Libraries were prepared by immunoSEQ multiplex PCR; TCRdb keeps only in-frame clonotypes and omits some of them. The sample lists tens of thousands of clones; 70% to 80% were seen once. The table lists this clone with a few counts. The target antigen is unknown. Germline V CDR1 and CDR2: SGHRS, YFSETQ. The CDR3 loop spans 14 amino acids. The V and J ends lost 3 bases and 8 bases, in that order; junction bases with no gene match: 8. Findings and limits, study-wide: In a later analysis, TCR beta V- and J-gene trimming showed a link to a missense DCLRE1C variant.

The V gene is TRBV5-1, the J gene TRBJ1-2, with TRBD1 matching over 9 bases. The sample consisted of PBMCs. The sequence was obtained from a woman aged 55 to 70 in good health and CMV-seropositive. DNA for the CDR3: TGCGCCAGCAGCTCTTCAACAGGGGGCCAAGGCTACACCTTC. Its translation: CASSSSTGGQGYTF.